One sample yielded the 32 T cell receptor beta chains listed below, sequenced in a study of T cells after posttransplantation cyclophosphamide. Busulfan-fludarabine conditioning, marrow transplant, and cyclophosphamide on days +3 and +4 were administered. Sequenced by immunoSEQ multiplex PCR; TCRdb stores in-frame clones only, minus some. This sample has 2,000 to 3,000 clones, each found more than once. This specimen consisted of PBMCs, obtained after an allogeneic stem cell transplant with post-transplant cyclophosphamide. The receptors were sampled from a female patient in her 60s who received an allogeneic stem cell transplant from an unrelated donor, was CMV-positive, and had acute GVHD only. A subset of T cells may come from the graft donor.

This clone was detected many times. CDR3 in amino acids: CASSLLENSPLHF. CDR3 bases: TGCGCCAGCAGCTTGTTAGAGAATTCACCCCTCCACTTT. The chain employs TRBV5-1 and TRBJ1-6; D is unresolved. The CDR3 is made up of 13 amino acids. V was pared by 1 base and J by 7 bases, with 6 bases between. CDR1 and CDR2 (germline): SGHRS, YFSETQ.

This clone is categorized as medium-sized. This chain connects TRBV5-6 to TRBJ1-1, with TRBD1 as a possible D gene (5 bases). Germline assignment: CDR1 SGHDT and CDR2 YYEEEE. The CDR3 has 15 amino acids. Deletions cut 2 bases from V and 4 bases from J, with 15 bases between. This chain's CDR3 is CASSFGPHGGTEAFF. The DNA of the CDR3 is TGTGCCAGCAGCTTCGGGCCCCACGGGGGCACTGAAGCTTTCTTT.

This clone was observed many times. The chain recombines TRBV7-2 with TRBJ1-5; 7 bases agree with TRBD1. CDR1 is SGHTA, CDR2 FQGNSA, per germline. The CDR3 length is 15 residues. J lost 2 bases, V lost 4 bases, and 5 bases had no gene match. CDR3 in amino acids: CASSSTGTRNQPQHF. CDR3 nucleotides: TGTGCCAGCAGCTCGACAGGGACTCGCAATCAGCCCCAGCATTTT.

This clone was seen at least ten times. This sequence joins TRBV7-8 and TRBJ2-2, with TRBD1 identical over 7 bases. Germline lookup yields CDR1 SGHVS and CDR2 FQNEAQ. This CDR3 spans 13 amino acids. Unmatched junction bases numbered 2, after V lost 3 bases and J lost 7 bases. The CDR3 protein is CASSFQGVGELFF. The CDR3 DNA reads as TGTGCCAGCAGCTTTCAGGGGGTCGGGGAGCTGTTTTTT.

This clone has ten or more counts. The chain recombines TRBV7-9 with TRBJ2-7; D gene ambiguous. V was pared by 3 bases and J by 4 bases, with 19 bases between. This CDR3 region has 16 residues. The germline CDR1 and CDR2 sequences are SEHNR and FQNEAQ (reference sequence). The CDR3 spells CASSFSSAASYYEQYF. In DNA form, the CDR3 reads TGTGCCAGCAGCTTCTCTAGTGCGGCCAGCTATTACGAGCAGTACTTC.

This clone is labeled large. This chain joins TRBV10-3 and TRBJ1-1; 8 bases are a match to TRBD1. CDR3 length equals 13 residues. V lost 7 bases and J lost 4; bases outside the gene matches: 5. Germline-derived CDR1 and CDR2 are ENHRY and SYGVKD. CDR3 amino acids: CAIIRQGSTEAFF. The CDR3 region has the DNA TGTGCCATCATCCGACAGGGGAGCACTGAAGCTTTCTTT.

This clone occurred many times. The chain employs TRBV28 and TRBJ2-6; no clear D. V was pared by 5 bases and J by 0 bases, with 8 bases between. This CDR3 contains 15 residues. Germline values: CDR1 MDHEN, CDR2 SYDVKM. In DNA form, the CDR3 reads TGTGCCAGCAGTCTAACAGACTCTGGGGCCAACGTCCTGACTTTC. It specifies CASSLTDSGANVLTF.

By proportion, this clone is medium-sized (0.01 to 0.1%). This CDR3 reads CASSSGLAGGSYEQYF. The CDR3 nucleotides read TGTGCCAGTAGTTCCGGACTAGCGGGAGGCTCCTACGAGCAGTACTTC. This rearrangement joins TRBV19 to TRBJ2-7, with 14 bases lining up with TRBD2. CDR1 LNHDA and CDR2 SQIVND come from the germline V gene (reference sequence). V dropped 5 bases and J dropped 0; count of bases not matched to a gene: 3. This CDR3 has 16 residues.

The J gene is TRBJ2-7, the V gene TRBV7-2, with 11 bases lining up with TRBD2. This CDR3 is built from 17 residues. From germline, CDR1 is SGHTA and CDR2 FQGNSA. Trimming took 3 bases from V and 3 from J; bases not matched to a gene: 10. The CDR3 loop reads CASSLATSGAIFYEQYF. DNA of the CDR3: TGTGCCAGCAGCTTGGCGACTAGCGGGGCTATTTTCTACGAGCAGTACTTC.

This clone occurred many times. This chain joins TRBV25-1 and TRBJ2-1; D is possibly TRBD2 (6 bases). Trimming cost V 0 bases and J 9 bases, with 15 bases left between them. The CDR3 contains 15 residues. Germline loops: CDR1 MGHDK, CDR2 SYGVNS. The CDR3 is CASSEYGGTDVEQFF. The CDR3 coding sequence is TGTGCCAGCAGTGAATATGGTGGGACTGATGTTGAGCAGTTCTTC.

This clone was picked up many times. This chain links TRBV19 with TRBJ1-6, with TRBD1 matching over 7 bases. J was trimmed by 5 bases and V by 4 bases; bases with no gene match: 2. The length of the CDR3 is 14 residues. From germline, CDR1 is LNHDA and CDR2 SQIVND (reference sequence). CDR3 residues: CASSTGQHNSPLHF. The CDR3, as DNA: TGTGCCAGTAGTACGGGACAGCATAATTCACCCCTCCACTTT.

In this sample, this clone turned up many times. The chain couples TRBV5-1 to TRBJ1-1; 8 bases fit TRBD1. Germline lookup yields CDR1 SGHRS and CDR2 YFSETQ. The CDR3 loop spans 16 amino acids. Trimming at V came to 3 bases and at J to 0 bases, leaving 7 bases not matched to a gene. CDR3 residues: CASSSTGAPMNTEAFF. In nucleotides, the CDR3 is TGCGCCAGCAGCTCGACAGGGGCGCCTATGAACACTGAAGCTTTCTTT.

This clone has at least ten counts. This rearrangement joins TRBV7-3 to TRBJ2-1; D not resolved. This CDR3 has 14 amino acids. Per the germline V gene, CDR1 is SGHTA and CDR2 is FQGTGA. Trimming took 5 bases from V and 2 from J, leaving 10 bases between them. In DNA form, the CDR3 reads TGTGCCAGCAGCCCCCACCGGGCCTACAATGAGCAGTTCTTC. Its protein product is CASSPHRAYNEQFF.

In its sample, this clone was seen many times. The rearrangement joins TRBV15 to TRBJ1-4; D unresolved. The germline CDR1 and CDR2 sequences are LNHNV and YYDKDF (reference sequence). V was clipped by 1 base and J by 13 bases, with 16 bases between them. This CDR3 spans 14 amino acids. CDR3 protein: CATSRGRLGSGLFF. As DNA, the CDR3 is TGTGCCACCAGCAGAGGAAGACTTGGTTCGGGACTGTTTTTT. The full variable domain, with the rest looked up from reference TRBV15 and TRBJ1-4, is DAMVIQNPRYQVTQFGKPVTLSCSQTLNHNVMYWYQQKSSQAPKLLFHYYDKDFNNEADTPDNFQSRRPNTSFCFLDIRSPGLGDTAMYLCATSRGRLGSGLFFGSGTQLSVL.

This clone was counted many times. The chain links TRBV19 to TRBJ2-7, with 9 bases aligning to TRBD1. Per germline, CDR1 LNHDA and CDR2 SQIVND (reference sequence). The ends lost 7 bases at V and 5 bases at J; junction bases unmatched: 15. The length of the CDR3 is 16 residues. The DNA of the CDR3 is TGTGCCAGTACCCAGTGGTTCGGGACAGGGTTGGACGAGCAGTACTTC. The encoded protein is CASTQWFGTGLDEQYF.

The sample holds a few counts of this clone. The chain couples TRBV12-3 or TRBV12-4 to TRBJ2-1; 10 nucleotides agree with TRBD2. Losses at the gene ends were 2 bases for V and 10 bases for J; bases not matched to a gene: 5. This CDR3 contains 14 residues. The CDR3 region is CASSLTSGKREQFF. CDR3 DNA: TGTGCCAGCAGTTTAACTAGCGGGAAGCGGGAGCAGTTCTTC.

This clone was observed a few times. Other DNA sequences in this specimen translate into the identical CDR3. The chain joins TRBV9 to TRBJ2-5, with a weak D call TRBD2 (6 bases). This CDR3 region has 13 residues. Germline V gene lookup returns CDR1 SGDLS and CDR2 YYNGEE. Trimming shortened V by 8 bases and J by 5 bases, and 16 bases separated the two germline ends. The CDR3 DNA follows: TGTGCCAGTAGCTCGGGTGGGGGGGAGACCCAGTACTTC. Encoded protein: CASSSGGGETQYF.

This clone has a count of ten or more. The chain recombines TRBV27 with TRBJ2-1, with 8 bases identical to TRBD1. Per germline, CDR1 MNHEY and CDR2 SMNVEV (reference sequence). With 4 bases clipped from V and 9 bases from J, the junction kept 11 bases outside the gene matches. The CDR3 is 15 residues long. The CDR3 sequence: CASSSQGAKASEQFF. The CDR3 DNA reads as TGTGCCAGCAGTTCCCAGGGGGCTAAAGCAAGTGAGCAGTTCTTC.

In its sample, this clone ranks as medium-sized. This chain's CDR3 is CASSLPGQYNEQFF. CDR3 nucleotide sequence: TGTGCCAGCAGCTTACCGGGACAGTACAATGAGCAGTTCTTC. The rearrangement links TRBV7-3 to TRBJ2-1; 7 bases agree with TRBD1. CDR3 length: 14 residues. The V segment lost 2 bases and the J segment 4 bases; nucleotides outside the gene matches: 2. The germline gives CDR1 SGHTA, CDR2 FQGTGA.

Many counts were recorded for this clone. The rearrangement uses TRBV4-1 and TRBJ2-3; TRBD1 agrees at 9 bases. In germline, CDR1 is MGHRA, CDR2 YSYEKL. V shed 10 bases, J shed 2 bases, and the junction held 7 bases outside the gene matches. CDR3 size: 14 residues. In nucleotides, the CDR3 is TGCGCCACCAGGGACAGGGCTTCCACAGATACGCAGTATTTT. Residues: CATRDRASTDTQYF.

This clone showed up many times. The chain has TRBV28 and TRBJ2-1; TRBD1 matches 12 bases. Trimming took 3 bases from V and 6 from J; bases not matched to a gene: 6. The CDR3 is made up of 16 amino acids. Looked up from germline, CDR1 is MDHEN and CDR2 is SYDVKM. The CDR3 region is CASSFPGQGALNEQFF. The CDR3 coding sequence is TGTGCCAGCAGTTTTCCGGGACAGGGGGCCCTCAATGAGCAGTTCTTC.

This clone was counted ten times or more. The chain uses TRBV29-1 and TRBJ2-2, with TRBD2 matching over 14 bases. CDR3 length: 17 amino acids. CDR1 SQVTM and CDR2 ANQGSEA come from the germline V gene. V was clipped by 7 bases and J by 4 bases; unmatched bases: 11. The CDR3 loop is CSARPGLAGAGTGELFF. DNA for the CDR3: TGCAGCGCCCGCCCGGGACTAGCGGGAGCGGGCACCGGGGAGCTGTTTTTT.

This clone was seen only a few times. V is TRBV15 and J is TRBJ2-5; 10 bases map to TRBD1. The trim removed 4 bases at V and 3 bases at J, leaving 2 bases unmatched. The germline gives CDR1 LNHNV, CDR2 YYDKDF (reference sequence). This CDR3 spans 14 amino acids. The CDR3 bases are TGTGCCACCAGCACCGGGACAGGGGAAGAGACCCAGTACTTC. Residues: CATSTGTGEETQYF.

This clone was detected many times. The rearrangement links TRBV6-5 to TRBJ2-7; TRBD1 matches at 9 bases. V gave up 6 bases and J gave up 3 bases; unmatched junction bases: 6. The CDR3 spans 14 residues. Looked up from germline, CDR1 is MNHEY and CDR2 is SVGAGI. The DNA for the CDR3 is TGTGCCAGCAGCCGTGGACAGGGGCTCTACGAGCAGTACTTC. It is translated as CASSRGQGLYEQYF.

In this sample, this clone turned up many times. This chain joins TRBV5-1 and TRBJ1-6; 11 positions match TRBD1. CDR1 and CDR2 from the germline V gene are SGHRS and YFSETQ. This CDR3 has 16 residues. V was pared by 0 bases and J by 5 bases, with 1 base of the junction left unmatched. DNA of the CDR3: TGCGCCAGCAGCTTGGTGGGACAGGGGGATAATTCACCCCTCCACTTT. Translated: CASSLVGQGDNSPLHF.

This clone appeared a few times. This rearrangement joins TRBV24-1 to TRBJ1-5; no firm D call. Per the germline V gene, CDR1 is KGHDR and CDR2 is SFDVKD. Trimming removed 2 bases from V and 5 bases from J, with 3 bases in between. The CDR3 sequence is 12 residues long. The CDR3 spells CATSDSDQPQHF. Written as DNA, the CDR3 is TGTGCCACCAGTGATTCGGATCAGCCCCAGCATTTT.

This clone ranks as medium-sized. V is TRBV2 and J is TRBJ2-1; D call uncertain. Trimming stripped 2 bases from V and 8 bases from J, with 4 bases between. There are 11 residues in the CDR3. Per the germline V gene, CDR1 is SNHLY and CDR2 is FYNNEI. The CDR3 here is CASSERDEQFF. Here the CDR3 DNA reads TGTGCCAGCAGTGAACGCGATGAGCAGTTCTTC.

By its share, this clone is medium-sized (0.01 to 0.1%). The CDR3 region is CSALFYEQYF. The CDR3 coding sequence is TGCAGTGCTCTTTTCTACGAGCAGTACTTC. This chain connects TRBV20-1 to TRBJ2-7; D uncertain. The CDR3 sequence is 10 residues long. From germline, CDR1 is DFQATT and CDR2 SNEGSKA (reference sequence). Deletions cut 5 bases from V and 3 bases from J, with 5 bases between.

This clone was recorded at least ten times. The chain links TRBV13 to TRBJ2-4; 8 bases line up with TRBD1. Germline values: CDR1 PRHDT, CDR2 FYEKMQ (reference sequence). Germline trimming cut 6 bases from V and 2 bases from J; bases unmatched to any gene: 9. The CDR3 totals 16 residues. CDR3 nucleotide sequence: TGTGCCAGCAGGGATCAGGGGGCTGAAACCAAAAACATTCAGTACTTC. Translated: CASRDQGAETKNIQYF.

In its sample, this clone was seen many times. The genes are TRBV2 and TRBJ2-5; TRBD2 is a possible D gene (6 bases). The germline V and J ends were trimmed by 8 bases and 1 base, with 11 bases remaining between them. Germline CDR1 reads SNHLY; CDR2 reads FYNNEI. The CDR3 has 13 amino acids. The CDR3 here is CASFRRGQETQYF. DNA for the CDR3: TGTGCCAGCTTTCGGAGGGGCCAAGAGACCCAGTACTTC.

This clone was counted at least ten times. The rearrangement uses TRBV12-3 or TRBV12-4 and TRBJ1-6; D not resolved. The CDR3 is 14 amino acids. Deletions cut 4 bases from V and 5 bases from J, with 9 bases between. The CDR3 sequence is CASSYNTDNSPLHF. The CDR3, as DNA: TGTGCCAGCAGTTATAACACAGATAATTCACCCCTCCACTTT.

The chain is built from TRBV12-3 or TRBV12-4 and TRBJ1-2, with a possible D match to TRBD1 (5 bases). CDR3 size: 17 residues. V lost 2 bases to trimming and J lost 0 bases, with 16 bases between them. The CDR3 DNA follows: TGTGCCAGCAGTTTAAGGCCCGGGGGGATAGCTAACTATGGCTACACCTTC. This encodes CASSLRPGGIANYGYTF.